Listed here is a single T cell receptor (beta chain). Repertoires were generated with immunoSEQ multiplex PCR, while TCRdb's copy carries only in-frame clones and drops some. In the table there are some 100,000 clones, about 92% of which are singletons. The record originates from a study of T cell changes during pregnancy in multiple sclerosis. The CDR3 covers 15 residues. Germline CDR1 SGHDN, CDR2 FVKESK. V was clipped by 1 base and J by 7 bases, with 11 bases between them. The chain couples TRBV14 to TRBJ1-6; perhaps TRBD1 as D (5 bases). The sample in question was peripheral blood, obtained in the second trimester of pregnancy. The receptor comes from a female donor with multiple sclerosis, enrolled in a pregnancy study. This chain's CDR3 is CASSQVQGMNSPLHF. The CDR3 nucleotides read TGTGCCAGCAGCCAAGTGCAGGGTATGAATTCACCCCTCCACTTT. The whole variable domain, filled in from reference TRBV14 and TRBJ1-6, reads EAGVTQFPSHSVIEKGQTVTLRCDPISGHDNLYWYRRVMGKEIKFLLHFVKESKQDESGMPNNRFLAERTGGTYSTLKVQPAELEDSGVYFCASSQVQGMNSPLHFGNGTRLTVT.